Each of the 13 T cell receptor beta chains below was sequenced from the same sample in a study of blood T cell repertoires in COVID-19. Clones were read by immunoSEQ multiplex PCR, and TCRdb kept only the in-frame ones, dropping some. The data show some 200,000 clones, approximately 80% seen once. The sequenced sample consisted of peripheral blood. These receptors all come from a woman older than 75 with COVID-19, enrolled during active disease.

The chain joins TRBV28 to TRBJ1-2; 10 bases are a match to TRBD1. Germline loops: CDR1 MDHEN, CDR2 SYDVKM. The trim removed 4 bases at V and 2 bases at J, leaving 4 bases unmatched. The CDR3 extends over 15 amino acids. Here the CDR3 DNA reads TGTGCCAGCAGTTCCTGGACAGGGGGGAACTATGGCTACACCTTC. Translation: CASSSWTGGNYGYTF.

In DNA form, the CDR3 reads TGTGCCAGTAGTATGGGTTCAGGTGTTATAGACCTGACTTTC. This translates into CASSMGSGVIDLTF. The chain recombines TRBV19 with TRBJ2-6; no definite D call. Germline V gene sequence: CDR1 LNHDA, CDR2 SQIVND (reference sequence). The germline V and J ends were trimmed by 3 bases and 15 bases, with 18 bases remaining between them. The CDR3 loop spans 14 amino acids.

This clone came up once. This chain uses TRBV5-1 with TRBJ1-5; 7 nucleotides agree with TRBD1. The germline V gene has CDR1 SGHRS and CDR2 YFSETQ. CDR3 length: 14 residues. After removal of 4 bases from V and 3 bases from J, the junction contained 4 bases not matched to a gene. The CDR3 reads CASSAGQPNQPQHF. Here the CDR3 DNA reads TGCGCCAGCAGCGCGGGACAGCCCAATCAGCCCCAGCATTTT.

As regards this clone: This CDR3 is also generated by other DNA sequences in the sample. V is TRBV7-9 and J is TRBJ2-7; D is possibly TRBD2 (6 bases). This CDR3 comprises 14 residues. V lost 3 bases and J lost 0, with 9 bases in between. CDR1 and CDR2 from the germline V gene are SEHNR and FQNEAQ (reference sequence). This chain's CDR3 is CASSFGGSSYEQYV. CDR3 DNA sequence: TGTGCCAGCAGCTTCGGGGGAAGCTCCTACGAGCAGTACGTC.

The genes are TRBV6-4 and TRBJ1-2; D might be TRBD1 (6 bases). Germline V gene data show CDR1 as MRHNA and CDR2 as SNTAGT. Trimming left V 3 bases short and J 4 bases short, with 12 bases between. The CDR3 length is 14 residues. The CDR3 protein is CASSDTTGLYGYTF. The CDR3 nucleotides are TGTGCCAGCAGTGATACGACAGGACTCTATGGCTACACCTTC.

This sequence joins TRBV3-1 (or the pseudogene TRBV3-2) and TRBJ1-4, with D possibly being TRBD1 (5 bases). The CDR3 has 15 amino acids. CDR1 is LGHDT and CDR2 is YNNKEL in the germline V gene (reference sequence). V was shortened by 0 bases and J by 8 bases, with 13 bases between the two germline ends. DNA for the CDR3: TGTGCCAGCAGCCAAGATCATCAGGGCGGCGAAAAACTGTTTTTT. Protein sequence: CASSQDHQGGEKLFF.

The V and J genes are TRBV5-1 and TRBJ2-5; 8 bases map to TRBD1. CDR1 is SGHRS and CDR2 is YFSETQ in the germline V gene. This CDR3 has 14 amino acids. The V segment lost 2 bases and the J segment 5 bases; nucleotides outside the gene matches: 5. The CDR3 sequence: CASSLGTGLETQYF. In DNA form, the CDR3 reads TGCGCCAGCAGCTTAGGGACAGGTTTGGAGACCCAGTACTTC. The complete variable domain, with remaining parts taken from reference TRBV5-1 and TRBJ2-5, reads KAGVTQTPRYLIKTRGQQVTLSCSPISGHRSVSWYQQTPGQGLQFLFEYFSETQRNKGNFPGRFSGRQFSNSRSEMNVSTLELGDSALYLCASSLGTGLETQYFGPGTRLLVL.

V gene TRBV28 combines with J gene TRBJ1-3; the D gene is possibly TRBD1 (5 bases). Trimming left V 6 bases short and J 1 base short, with 10 bases between. The germline V gene has CDR1 MDHEN and CDR2 SYDVKM. CDR3 length equals 14 residues. CDR3 amino acids: CASSRGGSGNTIYF. The DNA of the CDR3 is TGTGCCAGCAGCCGGGGGGGTTCTGGAAACACCATATATTTT.

CDR3 sequence reads: CASSQDSSYNSPLHF. The CDR3 coding sequence is TGCGCCAGCAGCCAGGACAGCTCCTATAATTCACCCCTCCACTTT. This sequence joins TRBV5-1 and TRBJ1-6; possibly TRBD1 for D (6 bases). CDR3 length: 15 amino acids. The V gene lost 4 bases and the J gene lost 0 bases, with 8 bases spanning the gap. Germline V gives CDR1 SGHRS, CDR2 YFSETQ.

This clone showed up just once. This chain uses TRBV6-5 with TRBJ2-5; TRBD1 agrees at 10 bases. Per germline, CDR1 MNHEY and CDR2 SVGAGI. The CDR3 has 13 residues. V shed 6 bases, J shed 5 bases, and the junction held 3 bases outside the gene matches. CDR3 amino acids: CASRGTGDETQYF. As DNA, the CDR3 is TGTGCCAGCAGGGGGACAGGGGATGAGACCCAGTACTTC.

J is TRBJ1-1 and V is TRBV27, with 10 positions matching TRBD1. Unmatched junction bases numbered 7, after V lost 5 bases and J lost 4 bases. The CDR3 sequence is 15 residues long. CDR1 and CDR2 from the germline V gene are MNHEY and SMNVEV (reference sequence). In DNA, the CDR3 is TGTGCCAGCAGTCCGATCCGGGACAGGGGCACTGAAGCTTTCTTT. Amino acids: CASSPIRDRGTEAFF.

V is TRBV20-1 and J is TRBJ1-1; D is ambiguous. Trimming left V 0 bases short and J 5 bases short, with 4 bases between. Germline assignment: CDR1 DFQATT and CDR2 SNEGSKA (reference sequence). The length of the CDR3 is 11 residues. The CDR3 nucleotides are TGCAGTGCTAGAGATCAAACTGAAGCTTTCTTT. It encodes CSARDQTEAFF.

The chain has TRBV5-4 and TRBJ1-2, with D uncertain. V was cut by 9 bases and J by 5 bases, with 17 bases left in between. This CDR3 contains 13 residues. Germline lookup yields CDR1 SGHNT and CDR2 YYREEE (reference sequence). The DNA for the CDR3 is TGTGCCACCAACCCTCAAGTCGGTTATGGCTACACCTTC. This encodes CATNPQVGYGYTF.